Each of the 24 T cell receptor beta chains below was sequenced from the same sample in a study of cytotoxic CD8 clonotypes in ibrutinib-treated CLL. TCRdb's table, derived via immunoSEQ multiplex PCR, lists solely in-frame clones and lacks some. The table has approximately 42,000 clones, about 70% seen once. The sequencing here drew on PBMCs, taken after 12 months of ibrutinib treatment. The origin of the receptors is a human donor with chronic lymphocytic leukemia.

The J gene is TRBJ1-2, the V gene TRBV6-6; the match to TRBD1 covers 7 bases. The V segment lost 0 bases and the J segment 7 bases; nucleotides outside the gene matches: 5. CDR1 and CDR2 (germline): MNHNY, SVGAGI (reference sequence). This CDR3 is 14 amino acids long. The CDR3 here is CASSYSARGSGYTF. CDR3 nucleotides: TGTGCCAGCAGTTACTCGGCCAGGGGGAGTGGCTACACCTTC.

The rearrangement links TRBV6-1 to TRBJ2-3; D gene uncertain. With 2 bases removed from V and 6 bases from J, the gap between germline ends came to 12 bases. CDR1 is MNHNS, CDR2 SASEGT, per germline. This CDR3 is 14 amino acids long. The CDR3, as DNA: TGTGCCAGCAGTGAAAGTACGCTGATGGATACGCAGTATTTT. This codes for CASSESTLMDTQYF.

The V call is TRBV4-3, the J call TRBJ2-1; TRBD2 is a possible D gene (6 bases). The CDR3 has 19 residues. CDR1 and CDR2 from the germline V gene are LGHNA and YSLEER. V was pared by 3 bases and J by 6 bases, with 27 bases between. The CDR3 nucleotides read TGCGCCAGCAGCCAGTCCCGGACTAAAGCCCAACACTACTCCAATGAGCAGTTCTTC. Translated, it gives CASSQSRTKAQHYSNEQFF.

The DNA of the CDR3 is TGTGCCAGCAGCTTATATGGGGGGGAAAACAATGAGCAGTTCTTC. As protein: CASSLYGGENNEQFF. This chain joins TRBV11-3 and TRBJ2-1; 7 nucleotides align to TRBD2. V was clipped by 2 bases and J by 5 bases; unmatched bases: 6. The V gene's germline CDR1 is SGHNT and CDR2 YENEEA. The CDR3 covers 15 residues.

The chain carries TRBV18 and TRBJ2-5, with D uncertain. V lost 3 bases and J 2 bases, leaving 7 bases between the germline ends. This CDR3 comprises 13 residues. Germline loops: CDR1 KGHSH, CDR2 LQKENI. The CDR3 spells CASSPSPQETQYF. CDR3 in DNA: TGTGCCAGCTCACCGAGCCCACAAGAGACCCAGTACTTC.

As DNA, the CDR3 is TGTGCCAGTAGTATAGATCGGGATGGGGCCTTGCAGTACTTC. Translated, it gives CASSIDRDGALQYF. The V call is TRBV19, the J call TRBJ2-5; D is perhaps TRBD1 or TRBD2 (5 bases each). This CDR3 has 14 amino acids. Germline values: CDR1 LNHDA, CDR2 SQIVND (reference sequence). V lost 0 bases to trimming and J lost 11 bases, with 16 bases between them.

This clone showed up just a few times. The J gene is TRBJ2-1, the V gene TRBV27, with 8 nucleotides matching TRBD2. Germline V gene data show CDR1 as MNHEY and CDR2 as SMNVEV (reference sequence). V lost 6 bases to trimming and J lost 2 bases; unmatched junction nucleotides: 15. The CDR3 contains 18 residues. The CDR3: CASSPGLVRPLTYNEQFF. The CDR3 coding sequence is TGTGCCAGCAGCCCGGGACTAGTTCGACCCCTTACCTACAATGAGCAGTTCTTC.

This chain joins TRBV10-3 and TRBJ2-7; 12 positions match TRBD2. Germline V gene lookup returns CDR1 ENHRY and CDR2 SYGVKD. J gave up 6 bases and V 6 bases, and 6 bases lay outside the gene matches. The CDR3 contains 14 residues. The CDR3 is CAIRTSGSWGEQYF. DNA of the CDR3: TGTGCCATCAGGACTAGCGGGAGTTGGGGCGAGCAGTACTTC.

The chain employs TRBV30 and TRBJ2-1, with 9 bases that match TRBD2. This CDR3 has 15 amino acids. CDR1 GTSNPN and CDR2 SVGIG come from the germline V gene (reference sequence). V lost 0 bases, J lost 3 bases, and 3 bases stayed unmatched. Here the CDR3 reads CAWSVLAGVYNEQFF. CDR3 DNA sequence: TGTGCCTGGAGTGTATTAGCGGGAGTCTACAATGAGCAGTTCTTC.

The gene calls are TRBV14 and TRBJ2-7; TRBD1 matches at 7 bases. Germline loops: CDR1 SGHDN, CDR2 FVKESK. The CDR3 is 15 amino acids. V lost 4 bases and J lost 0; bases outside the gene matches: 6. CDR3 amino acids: CASSPRTGTSYEQYF. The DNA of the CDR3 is TGTGCCAGCAGCCCGAGGACAGGAACCTCCTACGAGCAGTACTTC.

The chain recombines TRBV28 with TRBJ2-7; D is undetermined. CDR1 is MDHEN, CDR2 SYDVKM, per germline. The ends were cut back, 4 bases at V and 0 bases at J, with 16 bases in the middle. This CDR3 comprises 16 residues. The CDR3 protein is CASSSKILYGSYEQYF. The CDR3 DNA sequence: TGTGCCAGCAGTTCAAAGATCTTATACGGCTCCTACGAGCAGTACTTC.

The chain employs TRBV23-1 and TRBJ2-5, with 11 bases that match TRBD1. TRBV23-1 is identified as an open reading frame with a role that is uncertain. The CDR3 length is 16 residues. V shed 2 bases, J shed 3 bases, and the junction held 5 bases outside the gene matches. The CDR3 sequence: CASSQSRDRGKETQYF. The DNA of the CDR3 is TGCGCCAGCAGTCAAAGCCGGGACAGGGGGAAAGAGACCCAGTACTTC.

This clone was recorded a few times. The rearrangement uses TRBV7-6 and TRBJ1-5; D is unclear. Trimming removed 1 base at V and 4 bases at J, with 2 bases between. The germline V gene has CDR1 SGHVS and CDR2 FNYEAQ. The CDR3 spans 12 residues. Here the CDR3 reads CASSLGNQPQHF. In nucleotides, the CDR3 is TGTGCCAGCAGCTTAGGAAATCAGCCCCAGCATTTT.

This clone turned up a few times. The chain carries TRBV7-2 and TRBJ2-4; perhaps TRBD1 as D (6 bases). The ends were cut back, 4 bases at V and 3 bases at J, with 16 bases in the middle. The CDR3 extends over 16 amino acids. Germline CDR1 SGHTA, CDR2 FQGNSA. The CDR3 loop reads CASSSPQGGGKNIQYF. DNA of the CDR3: TGTGCCAGCAGCTCACCACAGGGTGGGGGCAAAAACATTCAGTACTTC.

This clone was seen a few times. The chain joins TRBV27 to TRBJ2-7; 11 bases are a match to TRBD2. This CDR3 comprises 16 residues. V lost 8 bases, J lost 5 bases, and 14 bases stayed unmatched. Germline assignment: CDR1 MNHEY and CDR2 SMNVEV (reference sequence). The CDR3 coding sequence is TGTGCCAGCTCAACCTTAGCGGGAGGGCTGAGAGACGAGCAGTACTTC. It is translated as CASSTLAGGLRDEQYF.

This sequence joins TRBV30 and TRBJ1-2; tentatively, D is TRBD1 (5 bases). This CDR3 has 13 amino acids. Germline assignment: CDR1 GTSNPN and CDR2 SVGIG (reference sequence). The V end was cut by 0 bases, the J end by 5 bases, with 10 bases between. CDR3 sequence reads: CAWSVITGYGYTF. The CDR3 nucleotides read TGTGCCTGGAGTGTAATCACAGGATATGGCTACACCTTC.

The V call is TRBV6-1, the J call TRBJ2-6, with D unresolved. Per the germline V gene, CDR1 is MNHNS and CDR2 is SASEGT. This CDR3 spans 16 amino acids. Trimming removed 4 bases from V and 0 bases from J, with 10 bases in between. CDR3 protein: CASSVSSGSGANVLTF. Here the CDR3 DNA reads TGTGCCAGCAGTGTTTCGTCGGGCTCTGGGGCCAACGTCCTGACTTTC.

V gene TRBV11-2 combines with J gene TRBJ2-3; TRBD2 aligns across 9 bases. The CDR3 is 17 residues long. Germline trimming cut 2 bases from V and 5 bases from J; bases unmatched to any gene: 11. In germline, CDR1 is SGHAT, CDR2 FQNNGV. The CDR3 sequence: CASSLSSGTLQGDTQYF. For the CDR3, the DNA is TGTGCCAGCAGCTTATCTAGCGGGACCCTCCAAGGAGATACGCAGTATTTT.

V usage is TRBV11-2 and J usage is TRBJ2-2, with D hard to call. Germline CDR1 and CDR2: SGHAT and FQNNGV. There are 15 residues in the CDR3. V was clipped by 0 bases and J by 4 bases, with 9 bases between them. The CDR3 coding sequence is TGTGCCAGCAGCTTAGATGTCCTTCTCACCGGGGAGCTGTTTTTT. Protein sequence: CASSLDVLLTGELFF. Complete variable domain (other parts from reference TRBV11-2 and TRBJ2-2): EAGVAQSPRYKIIEKRQSVAFWCNPISGHATLYWYQQILGQGPKLLIQFQNNGVVDDSQLPKDRFSAERLKGVDSTLKIQPAKLEDSAVYLCASSLDVLLTGELFFGEGSRLTVL.

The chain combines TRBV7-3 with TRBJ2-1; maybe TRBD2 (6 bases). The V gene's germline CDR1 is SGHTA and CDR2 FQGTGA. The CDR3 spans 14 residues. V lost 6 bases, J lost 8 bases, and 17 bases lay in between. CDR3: CASRTSPLAYEQFF. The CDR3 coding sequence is TGTGCCAGCAGAACTAGCCCACTAGCTTATGAGCAGTTCTTC.

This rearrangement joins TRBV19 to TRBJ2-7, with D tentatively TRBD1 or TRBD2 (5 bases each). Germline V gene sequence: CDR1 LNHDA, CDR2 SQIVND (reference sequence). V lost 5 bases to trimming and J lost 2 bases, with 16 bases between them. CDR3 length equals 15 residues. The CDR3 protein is CASSPVGESPYEQYF. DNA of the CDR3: TGTGCCAGTAGTCCCGTGGGGGAGTCCCCCTACGAGCAGTACTTC.

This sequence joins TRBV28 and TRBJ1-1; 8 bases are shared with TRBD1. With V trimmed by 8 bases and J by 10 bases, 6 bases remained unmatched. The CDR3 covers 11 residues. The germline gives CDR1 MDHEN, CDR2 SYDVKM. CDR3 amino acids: CASGIQGAAFF. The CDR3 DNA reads TGTGCCAGCGGAATTCAGGGGGCAGCTTTCTTT.

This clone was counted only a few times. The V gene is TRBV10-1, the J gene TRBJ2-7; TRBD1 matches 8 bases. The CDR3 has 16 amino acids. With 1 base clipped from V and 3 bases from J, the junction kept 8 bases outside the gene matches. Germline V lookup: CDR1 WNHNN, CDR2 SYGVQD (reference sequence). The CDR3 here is CASSEYSPTGDYEQYF. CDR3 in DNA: TGCGCCAGCAGTGAGTACTCCCCGACAGGGGACTACGAGCAGTACTTC.

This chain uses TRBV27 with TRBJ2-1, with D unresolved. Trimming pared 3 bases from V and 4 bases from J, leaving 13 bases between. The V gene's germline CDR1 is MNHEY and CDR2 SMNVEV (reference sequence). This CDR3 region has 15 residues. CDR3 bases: TGTGCCAGCAGTTTTTCGGCGGTTCAATACAATGAGCAGTTCTTC. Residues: CASSFSAVQYNEQFF.